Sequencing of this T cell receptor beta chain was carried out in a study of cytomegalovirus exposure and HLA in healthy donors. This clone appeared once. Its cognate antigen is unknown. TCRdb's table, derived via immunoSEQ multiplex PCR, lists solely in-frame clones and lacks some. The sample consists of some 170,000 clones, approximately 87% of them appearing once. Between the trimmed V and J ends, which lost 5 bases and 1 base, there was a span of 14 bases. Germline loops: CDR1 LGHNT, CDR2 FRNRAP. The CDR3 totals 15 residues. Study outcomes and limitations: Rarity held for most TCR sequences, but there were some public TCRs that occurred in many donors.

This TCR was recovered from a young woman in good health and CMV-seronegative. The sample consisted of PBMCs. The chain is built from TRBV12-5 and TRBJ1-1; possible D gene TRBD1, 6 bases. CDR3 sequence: CASGQRGRANTEAFF. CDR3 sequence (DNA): TGTGCTAGTGGTCAAAGGGGGAGGGCGAACACTGAAGCTTTCTTT. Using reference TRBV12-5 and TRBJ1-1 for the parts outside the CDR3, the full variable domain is DARVTQTPRHKVTEMGQEVTMRCQPILGHNTVFWYRQTMMQGLELLAYFRNRAPLDDSGMPKDRFSAEMPDATLATLKIQPSEPRDSAVYFCASGQRGRANTEAFFGQGTRLTVV.